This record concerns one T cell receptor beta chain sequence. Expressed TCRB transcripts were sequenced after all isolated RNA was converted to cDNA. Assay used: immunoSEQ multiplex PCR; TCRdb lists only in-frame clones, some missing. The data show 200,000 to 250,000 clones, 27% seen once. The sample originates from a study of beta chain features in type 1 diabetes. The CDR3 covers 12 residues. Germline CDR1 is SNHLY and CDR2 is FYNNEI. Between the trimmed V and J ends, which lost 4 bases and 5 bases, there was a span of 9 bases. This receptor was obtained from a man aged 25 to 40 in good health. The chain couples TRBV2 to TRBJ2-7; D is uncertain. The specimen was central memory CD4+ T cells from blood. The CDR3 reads CASSVIGNEQYF. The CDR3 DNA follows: TGTGCCAGCAGTGTTATAGGGAACGAGCAGTACTTC.